Below are 2 T cell receptor beta chains sequenced from a single sample in a study of molecular identifiers for immune sequencing clone quantification. TCRdb re-analysed the PCR reads in MiXCR, keeping a single row per CDR3 protein. Among 300,000 to 400,000 distinct CDR3 sequences, about 22% were seen once, and the ten largest hold approximately 0.8%. Sequencing input: naive CD8+ T cells from blood, with Jurkat cell RNA spiked in. Subset noted: FACS-sorted CD8+CD4-CCR7+CD45RA+ naive T cells. These TCRs come from a human donor in good health. Some libraries in this study had Jurkat cell RNA spiked in.

The table lists this clonotype with many counts. The rearrangement uses TRBV30 and TRBJ2-3; D may correspond to TRBD1 or TRBD2 (5 bases each). V was cut by 7 bases and J by 6 bases, with 17 bases left in between. CDR1 and CDR2 from the germline V gene are GTSNPN and SVGIG (reference sequence). The CDR3 covers 13 residues. In DNA form, the CDR3 reads TGTGCCTCCAGGGTTGGGTGGGGGGATACGCAGTATTTT. This translates into CASRVGWGDTQYF.

This clonotype occurred once. This may arise from a read error, as a much more abundant clone is one base away. The chain couples TRBV4-3 to TRBJ2-3, with 8 positions matching TRBD2. V was pared by 1 base and J by 14 bases, with 5 bases of the junction left unmatched. The CDR3 runs to 12 residues. CDR1 is LGHNA and CDR2 is YSLEER in the germline V gene. The CDR3, as DNA: TGCGCCAGCAGCCAAGCGGGGGGGCCGCGGTATTTT. It encodes CASSQAGGPRYF.